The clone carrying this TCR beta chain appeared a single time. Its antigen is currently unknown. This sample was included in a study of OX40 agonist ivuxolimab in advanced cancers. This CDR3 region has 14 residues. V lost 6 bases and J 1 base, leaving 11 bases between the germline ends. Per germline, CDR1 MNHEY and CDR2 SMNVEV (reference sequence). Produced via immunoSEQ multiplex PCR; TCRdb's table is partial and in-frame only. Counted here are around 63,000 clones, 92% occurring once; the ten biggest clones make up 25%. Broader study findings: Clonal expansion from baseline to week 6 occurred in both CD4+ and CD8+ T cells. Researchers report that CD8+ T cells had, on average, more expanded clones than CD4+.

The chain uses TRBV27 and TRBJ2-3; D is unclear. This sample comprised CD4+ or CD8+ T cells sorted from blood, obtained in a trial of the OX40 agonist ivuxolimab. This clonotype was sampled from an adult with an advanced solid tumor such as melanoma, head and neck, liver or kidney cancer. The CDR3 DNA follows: TGTGCCAGCAGCCTCGCTCTGGGCACAGATACGCAGTATTTT. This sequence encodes CASSLALGTDTQYF.